Detailed here is one TCR beta chain. The V end lost 0 bases, the J end lost 6 bases, and 11 bases lay between the germline ends. The CDR3 covers 13 residues. Germline CDR1 is GTSNPN and CDR2 is SVGIG (reference sequence). TCRdb passed the 5' RACE reads through MiXCR, listing each CDR3 protein once. The sample records more than 300,000 distinct CDR3 sequences, around 6.8% being singletons. The record originates from a study of T cells after yellow fever vaccination. The gene calls are TRBV30 and TRBJ2-5; D remains ambiguous. The sequence was obtained from a man aged 18 to 30 who received the YFV17D yellow fever vaccine. Sequenced material: PBMCs, taken more than 40 days after the first yellow fever vaccination. The CDR3 loop is CAWSVPGFKTQYF. As DNA, the CDR3 is TGTGCCTGGAGTGTACCCGGCTTCAAGACCCAGTACTTC. The variable domain in full, completed from reference TRBV30 and TRBJ2-5, reads SQTIHQWPATLVQPVGSPLSLECTVEGTSNPNLYWYRQAAGRGLQLLFYSVGIGQISSEVPQNLSASRPQDRQFILSSKKLLLSDSGFYLCAWSVPGFKTQYFGPGTRLLVL.